The entry below gives a single TCR beta chain sequence along with its context. Its antigen is currently unknown. The data were obtained in a study of cytomegalovirus exposure and HLA in healthy donors. Study details: There were 90 million to 140 million unique TCR beta sequences, drawn from 150 million to 200 million T cells, in an earlier analysis.

Germline lookup yields CDR1 SGHDT and CDR2 YYEEEE. The CDR3 contains 16 residues. V was pared by 0 bases and J by 3 bases, with 5 bases of the junction left unmatched. PCR involved 60 Vbeta and 13 Jbeta primers. Assay: immunoSEQ multiplex PCR; the TCRdb copy retains only in-frame clones and omits some. The repertoire holds about 120,000 clones, with around three quarters as singletons. Study-level findings and limits: A later analysis found common viral pathogens apparently linked to several of the most significant clusters. HLA restriction was apparent for most CMV-associated TCR beta chains in a later analysis.

What was sequenced was PBMCs. The genes are TRBV5-6 and TRBJ1-2; 10 positions agree with TRBD1. The receptor was derived from a middle-aged woman in good health and CMV-seropositive. The CDR3: CASSLGRQGADYGYTF. For the CDR3, the DNA is TGTGCCAGCAGCTTGGGACGACAGGGGGCGGACTATGGCTACACCTTC.